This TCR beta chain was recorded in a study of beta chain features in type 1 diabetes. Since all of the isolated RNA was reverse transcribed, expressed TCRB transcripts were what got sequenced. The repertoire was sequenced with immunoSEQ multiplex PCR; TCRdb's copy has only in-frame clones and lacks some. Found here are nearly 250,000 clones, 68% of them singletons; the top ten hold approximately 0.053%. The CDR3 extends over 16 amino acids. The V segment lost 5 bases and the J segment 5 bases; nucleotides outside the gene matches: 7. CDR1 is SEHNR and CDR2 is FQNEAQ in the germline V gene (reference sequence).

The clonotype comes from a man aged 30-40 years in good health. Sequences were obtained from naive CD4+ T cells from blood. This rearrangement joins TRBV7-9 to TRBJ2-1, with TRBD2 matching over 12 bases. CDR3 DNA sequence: TGTGCCAGCAGCCCCCGGACTAGCGGGATCGACAATGAGCAGTTCTTC. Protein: CASSPRTSGIDNEQFF.